This T cell receptor (beta chain) stems from a study of cytomegalovirus exposure and HLA in healthy donors. Regarding the study as a whole: Later on, a genetic analysis was performed. It linked a missense variant in DCLRE1C with V- and J-gene trimming of TCR beta.

CDR1 and CDR2 from the germline V gene are MNHEY and SVGAGI. Germline trimming cut 6 bases from V and 5 bases from J; bases unmatched to any gene: 7. There are 15 residues in the CDR3. 13 Jbeta primers and 60 Vbeta primers were used for the PCR. In the original analysis: Approximately 12 million of some 80 million unique TCR beta chains were shared, per a later count. Measured with immunoSEQ multiplex PCR; TCRdb has only the in-frame clones, and not every one. That table is the source of V, J and clone size, and D and trimming were worked out from the DNA. The sample has roughly 140,000 clones, about four fifths seen once; the top ten hold over 2%. A note on this clone: Its antigen is as yet unknown.

The donors (healthy individuals) were bone marrow donors. This clonotype was obtained from a young man in good health and CMV-seronegative. The sample taken for sequencing was PBMCs. The chain combines TRBV6-5 with TRBJ2-1; 10 nucleotides agree with TRBD2. CDR3: CASRPTSGINNEQFF. CDR3 DNA: TGTGCCAGCAGACCTACTAGCGGGATTAACAATGAGCAGTTCTTC.